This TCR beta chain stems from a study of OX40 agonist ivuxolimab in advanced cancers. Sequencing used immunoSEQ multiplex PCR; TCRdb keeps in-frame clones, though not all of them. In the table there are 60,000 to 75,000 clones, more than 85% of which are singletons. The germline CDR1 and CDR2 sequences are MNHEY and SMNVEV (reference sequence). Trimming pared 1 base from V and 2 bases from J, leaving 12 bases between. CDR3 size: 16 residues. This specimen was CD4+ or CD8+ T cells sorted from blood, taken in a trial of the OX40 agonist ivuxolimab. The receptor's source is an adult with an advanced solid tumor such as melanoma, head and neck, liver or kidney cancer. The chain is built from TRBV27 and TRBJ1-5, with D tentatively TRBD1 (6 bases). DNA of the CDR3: TGTGCCAGCAGTTTATGGGGGCCGAGGGGCAATCAGCCCCAGCATTTT. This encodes CASSLWGPRGNQPQHF.